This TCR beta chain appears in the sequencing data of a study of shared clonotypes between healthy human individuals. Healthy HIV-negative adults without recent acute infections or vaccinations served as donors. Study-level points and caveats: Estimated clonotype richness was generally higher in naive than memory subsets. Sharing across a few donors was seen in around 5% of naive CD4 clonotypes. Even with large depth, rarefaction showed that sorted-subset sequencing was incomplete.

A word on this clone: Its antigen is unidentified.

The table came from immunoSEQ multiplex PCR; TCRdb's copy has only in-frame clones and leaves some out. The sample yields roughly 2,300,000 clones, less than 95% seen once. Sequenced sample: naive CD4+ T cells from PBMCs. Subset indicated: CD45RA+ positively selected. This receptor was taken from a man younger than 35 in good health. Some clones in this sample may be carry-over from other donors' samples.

CDR3 protein: CASSSQTRGEGYTF. The DNA of the CDR3 is TGTGCCAGCAGTTCCCAAACCAGGGGGGAGGGCTACACCTTC. V usage is TRBV6-5 and J usage is TRBJ1-2; 7 nucleotides align to TRBD1. Germline V gene sequence: CDR1 MNHEY, CDR2 SVGAGI. The ends lost 4 bases at V and 8 bases at J; junction bases unmatched: 10. This CDR3 region has 14 residues.